The clone carrying this T cell receptor (beta chain) was seen many times. These data belong to a study of breast tumors, draining lymph nodes, adjacent tissues. The CDR3 covers 14 residues. CDR1 is SNHLY and CDR2 is FYNNEI in the germline V gene. V lost 5 bases and J 2 bases, leaving 10 bases between the germline ends. TCRdb itself ran the multiplex PCR reads through MiXCR, one entry per CDR3 protein. The data contain just under 65,000 distinct CDR3 sequences, less than 60% of them singletons. This chain links TRBV2 with TRBJ1-3; D perhaps matches TRBD1 (6 bases). Sequencing was carried out using breast tumor tissue. The receptor was derived from a female donor with breast cancer. Some clones in this sample may be carry-over from other donors' samples. The DNA for the CDR3 is TGTGCCAGCAGTCGAGGGGGGCCTGGAAACACCATATATTTT. Encoded protein: CASSRGGPGNTIYF.